This T cell receptor (beta chain) was identified in a study of response to subunit inactivated influenza vaccine. Study-wide results and limits: Each seasonal influenza vaccination, the authors suggested, recruits few new T cells.

Via MiXCR, TCRdb re-called the RT-PCR reads, giving one row per CDR3 protein. The table has hundreds of thousands of distinct CDR3 sequences, about 15% seen once. Remarks on this clonotype: Its antigen is unknown. Relative to the germline gene, one junction end is altered; a read error may explain this.

CDR1 and CDR2 (germline): SGHTA, FQGTGA. There are 16 residues in the CDR3. The chain joins TRBV7-3 to TRBJ2-2; 7 bases align to TRBD1. Material: PBMCs from blood, obtained about 14 days before vaccination. The receptor comes from a man between 45 and 60 years old who received an inactivated influenza vaccine. CDR3 nucleotides: TGTGCCAGCAGCGACCAAGGACAGGCAAACACCGGGGAGCTGGTTTTT. Translation gives CASSDQGQANTGELVF. The full variable domain, in which reference TRBV7-3 and TRBJ2-2 provide the parts outside the CDR3, is GAGVSQTPSNKVTEKGKYVELRCDPISGHTALYWYRQSLGQGPEFLIYFQGTGAADDSGLPNDRFFAVRPEGSVSTLKIQRTERGDSAVYLCASSDQGQANTGELVFGEGSRLTVL.